The rows below give T cell receptor beta chains drawn from one sample of a study of identical twins. TCRdb passed the 5' RACE reads through MiXCR, listing each CDR3 protein once. Of roughly 480,000 distinct CDR3 sequences listed, 24% were seen once; the top ten hold around 3%. Another study also made use of these data, one on T cells expressing NK-cell markers.

Sequencing input: CD4+ T cells sorted from blood. Receptors originate from a woman under 30 in good health. Both conserved end residues are part of each CDR3. Each record gives: clone size, V gene, J gene, D gene, CDR3 DNA, CDR3 protein. D genes are given only for firm matches. Expanded clones get a size class; other rows say once, few or many, or leave the size out.

clone size: few; V gene: TRBV12-3/TRBV12-4; J gene: TRBJ2-1; D gene: TRBD1; CDR3 DNA: TGTGCCTGCTACCTCAGGGGGCGCGGTGAGCAGTTCTTC; CDR3 protein: CACYLRGRGEQFF
clone size: -; V gene: TRBV2; J gene: TRBJ2-7; D gene: TRBD2; CDR3 DNA: TGTGCCAGCAGTGACGGTTGGAGCGGGAGTCGCTTC; CDR3 protein: CASSDGWSGSRF
clone size: -; V gene: TRBV4-3; J gene: TRBJ2-7; D gene: -; CDR3 DNA: TGCGCCAGCAGCCAACTAGCTTGGGGAGGCTACGAGCAGTACTTC; CDR3 protein: CASSQLAWGGYEQYF
clone size: -; V gene: TRBV29-1; J gene: TRBJ2-1; D gene: -; CDR3 DNA: TGCAGCGTTGCCCTCAAATCGGGGAATGAGCAGTTCTTC; CDR3 protein: CSVALKSGNEQFF
clone size: -; V gene: TRBV14; J gene: TRBJ2-7; D gene: -; CDR3 DNA: TGTGCCAGCAGCCAAGAAAAGAGGACAGAGGGCATCTCTCCAAAGTACTTC; CDR3 protein: CASSQEKRTEGISPKYF
clone size: few; V gene: TRBV15; J gene: TRBJ2-4; D gene: -; CDR3 DNA: TGTGCCACCAGCAGAGCAACCCAGCCCGGCTCCAAAAACATTCAGTACTTC; CDR3 protein: CATSRATQPGSKNIQYF
clone size: -; V gene: TRBV20-1; J gene: TRBJ2-7; D gene: -; CDR3 DNA: TGCAGTGCTAGAGTCCCCAGGCCCCCCTACGAGCAGTACTTC; CDR3 protein: CSARVPRPPYEQYF
clone size: once; V gene: TRBV7-2; J gene: TRBJ2-7; D gene: TRBD1; CDR3 DNA: TGTGCCAGCAGCCCGTGGGACAGGGGCGCCCGCGAGCAGTACTTC; CDR3 protein: CASSPWDRGAREQYF
clone size: -; V gene: TRBV20-1; J gene: TRBJ2-7; D gene: -; CDR3 DNA: TGCAGTGCTAGTGGTTGGGAGGACTACGAGCAGTACTTC; CDR3 protein: CSASGWEDYEQYF
clone size: few; V gene: TRBV20-1; J gene: TRBJ2-1; D gene: -; CDR3 DNA: TGCAGTGCTTCCGGACTGTACAATGAGCAGTTCTTC; CDR3 protein: CSASGLYNEQFF
clone size: few; V gene: TRBV9; J gene: TRBJ2-5; D gene: TRBD2; CDR3 DNA: TGTGCCAGCAGCGTAGTTTCTAGCGGGAGAGAGACCCAGTACTTC; CDR3 protein: CASSVVSSGRETQYF
clone size: few; V gene: TRBV29-1; J gene: TRBJ2-7; D gene: TRBD1; CDR3 DNA: TGCAGCGTAACAAGACTTATTGACAGGGGTAAACAACACGTTGGGTACGAGCAGTACTTC; CDR3 protein: CSVTRLIDRGKQHVGYEQYF
clone size: -; V gene: TRBV20-1; J gene: TRBJ1-4; D gene: -; CDR3 DNA: TGCAGTGTCGTACGGGCCCCGTCAGCGGAAAAACTGTTTTTT; CDR3 protein: CSVVRAPSAEKLFF
clone size: few; V gene: TRBV20-1; J gene: TRBJ2-5; D gene: TRBD2; CDR3 DNA: TGCAGTGCTAGACGTCTAGCGGGAGTGGAGACCCAGTACTTC; CDR3 protein: CSARRLAGVETQYF
clone size: few; V gene: TRBV24-1; J gene: TRBJ2-2; D gene: -; CDR3 DNA: TGTGCCACCAGTGACGACTGGGGAGAGCTGTTTTTT; CDR3 protein: CATSDDWGELFF
clone size: few; V gene: TRBV24-1; J gene: TRBJ2-2; D gene: TRBD1; CDR3 DNA: TGTGCCACCAGTGACCGGGGACAGGGGAACACCGGGGAGCTGTTTTTT; CDR3 protein: CATSDRGQGNTGELFF
clone size: -; V gene: TRBV14; J gene: TRBJ2-2; D gene: -; CDR3 DNA: TGTGCCAGCAGCCAAGACCAGTACACCGGGGAGCTGTTTTTT; CDR3 protein: CASSQDQYTGELFF
clone size: many; V gene: TRBV5-1; J gene: TRBJ2-7; D gene: -; CDR3 DNA: TGCGCCAGCAGCGGTCAAGGGGTGTGGGACGAGCAGTACTTC; CDR3 protein: CASSGQGVWDEQYF
clone size: few; V gene: TRBV9; J gene: TRBJ1-1; D gene: TRBD1; CDR3 DNA: TGTGCCAGCAGCGGATCGACAGGGAGGAACACTGAAGCTTTCTTT; CDR3 protein: CASSGSTGRNTEAFF
clone size: few; V gene: TRBV12-3/TRBV12-4; J gene: TRBJ1-2; D gene: TRBD1; CDR3 DNA: TGTGCCAGTCGCTCCGGACAGGGATGGGGCTACACCTTC; CDR3 protein: CASRSGQGWGYTF
clone size: -; V gene: TRBV12-3/TRBV12-4; J gene: TRBJ2-3; D gene: TRBD2; CDR3 DNA: TGTGCCAGCAGAAGACTAGCGGGGGCCACCGGTCTCACAGATACGCAGTATTTT; CDR3 protein: CASRRLAGATGLTDTQYF
clone size: -; V gene: TRBV29-1; J gene: TRBJ1-6; D gene: -; CDR3 DNA: TGCAGCGTTGCCAGGGGTCGTAATTCACCCCTCCACTTT; CDR3 protein: CSVARGRNSPLHF
clone size: once; V gene: TRBV7-3; J gene: TRBJ2-7; D gene: -; CDR3 DNA: TGTGCCAGCAGCTTAAGAGGGAGGGGGGACGAGCAGTACTTC; CDR3 protein: CASSLRGRGDEQYF
clone size: -; V gene: TRBV4-2; J gene: TRBJ2-1; D gene: TRBD2; CDR3 DNA: TGTGCCAGCAGCACACGGACTAGCGGGACCGAGCAGTTCTTC; CDR3 protein: CASSTRTSGTEQFF
clone size: -; V gene: TRBV20-1; J gene: TRBJ2-3; D gene: TRBD2; CDR3 DNA: TGCAGTGCTGACGGGACTAGCGGGGCTAGCACAGATACGCAGTATTTT; CDR3 protein: CSADGTSGASTDTQYF
clone size: -; V gene: TRBV9; J gene: TRBJ2-1; D gene: -; CDR3 DNA: TGTGCCAGCAGCGCCCAGTACAGGGAAGGCAATGAGCAGTTCTTC; CDR3 protein: CASSAQYREGNEQFF
clone size: few; V gene: TRBV12-3/TRBV12-4; J gene: TRBJ1-5; D gene: -; CDR3 DNA: TGTGCCAGCAGTTTAATTGGCAGGGTAAGGCCCCAGCATTTT; CDR3 protein: CASSLIGRVRPQHF
clone size: many; V gene: TRBV12-3/TRBV12-4; J gene: TRBJ1-5; D gene: -; CDR3 DNA: TGTGCCAGCAGCGAGTGGGGTAATCAGCCCCAGCATTTT; CDR3 protein: CASSEWGNQPQHF
clone size: few; V gene: TRBV6-5; J gene: TRBJ2-7; D gene: -; CDR3 DNA: TGTGCCACCGGGTGGGGGGAGCAGTACTTC; CDR3 protein: CATGWGEQYF
clone size: -; V gene: TRBV9; J gene: TRBJ2-3; D gene: TRBD2; CDR3 DNA: TGTGCCAGCAGCTCGGGACTAGCGCCCGCATGGCCAGATACGCAGTATTTT; CDR3 protein: CASSSGLAPAWPDTQYF
clone size: -; V gene: TRBV29-1; J gene: TRBJ2-5; D gene: TRBD1; CDR3 DNA: TGCAGCGGTGGACAGGGAGAAGGGGAGACCCAGTACTTC; CDR3 protein: CSGGQGEGETQYF
clone size: few; V gene: TRBV14; J gene: TRBJ2-1; D gene: -; CDR3 DNA: TGTGCCAGCAGCCAAGATTTCCCGGGTGAGCAGTTCTTC; CDR3 protein: CASSQDFPGEQFF
clone size: -; V gene: TRBV20-1; J gene: TRBJ1-5; D gene: -; CDR3 DNA: TGCAGTGCTAGAACAGGGAGGGACAATCAGCCCCAGCATTTT; CDR3 protein: CSARTGRDNQPQHF
clone size: -; V gene: TRBV12-3/TRBV12-4; J gene: TRBJ2-5; D gene: TRBD1; CDR3 DNA: TGTGCCAGCAGTTCACAGACAGGGAAAGAGACCCAGTACTTC; CDR3 protein: CASSSQTGKETQYF
clone size: few; V gene: TRBV7-2; J gene: TRBJ1-6; D gene: -; CDR3 DNA: TGTGCTGCAGCGCTTGGGTCTCACGGCAATTCACCCCTCCACTTT; CDR3 protein: CAAALGSHGNSPLHF
clone size: once; V gene: TRBV11-2; J gene: TRBJ2-7; D gene: TRBD1; CDR3 DNA: TGTGCCAGCAGCCAGGGGGCGAGCGAGCAGTACTTC; CDR3 protein: CASSQGASEQYF
clone size: -; V gene: TRBV3-1; J gene: TRBJ1-4; D gene: TRBD1; CDR3 DNA: TGTGCCAGCAGCCAGTCAGACAGGGGGAGTTTTGAAAAACTGTTTTTT; CDR3 protein: CASSQSDRGSFEKLFF
clone size: -; V gene: TRBV9; J gene: TRBJ2-3; D gene: TRBD2; CDR3 DNA: TGTGCCAGCAGCCCCCACAGCGGGAGGAATACAGATACGCAGTATTTT; CDR3 protein: CASSPHSGRNTDTQYF
clone size: -; V gene: TRBV12-3/TRBV12-4; J gene: TRBJ1-1; D gene: -; CDR3 DNA: TGTGCCAGCAGTTTTAATGGTGTCTCTGAAGCTTTCTTT; CDR3 protein: CASSFNGVSEAFF
clone size: few; V gene: TRBV9; J gene: TRBJ2-3; D gene: TRBD2; CDR3 DNA: TGTGCCAGCAGCCTTGAGGGCGGGACTAGCGGGAGGGCTTGGACAGATACGCAGTATTTT; CDR3 protein: CASSLEGGTSGRAWTDTQYF
clone size: few; V gene: TRBV5-1; J gene: TRBJ2-7; D gene: -; CDR3 DNA: TGCGCCAGCAGCACAAGCCCCCCTCCGACCTCCTACGAGCAGTACTTC; CDR3 protein: CASSTSPPPTSYEQYF
clone size: few; V gene: TRBV6-5; J gene: TRBJ2-7; D gene: -; CDR3 DNA: TGTGCCAGCAGTTACATCGCCGGGGCCAAACGGGACGGCTACGAGCAGTACTTC; CDR3 protein: CASSYIAGAKRDGYEQYF
clone size: few; V gene: TRBV6-5; J gene: TRBJ2-3; D gene: -; CDR3 DNA: TGTGCCAGCAGTAACAGGAAGCGTTCGAGGGATACGCAGTATTTT; CDR3 protein: CASSNRKRSRDTQYF
clone size: few; V gene: TRBV5-4; J gene: TRBJ2-5; D gene: TRBD2; CDR3 DNA: TGTGCCAGCAGCTTGCGGGGAGGGTACCAAGAGACCCAGTACTTC; CDR3 protein: CASSLRGGYQETQYF
clone size: -; V gene: TRBV2; J gene: TRBJ2-1; D gene: -; CDR3 DNA: TGTGCCAGCATTGGACAGTTGGGATACAATGAGCAGTTCTTC; CDR3 protein: CASIGQLGYNEQFF
clone size: -; V gene: TRBV3-1; J gene: TRBJ2-1; D gene: TRBD2; CDR3 DNA: TGTGCCAGCAGCCGACTTCCTGTAGCGGGGGGCTCATTCAATGAGCAGTTCTTC; CDR3 protein: CASSRLPVAGGSFNEQFF
clone size: few; V gene: TRBV20-1; J gene: TRBJ2-1; D gene: -; CDR3 DNA: TGCAGTGCCAAATCGGGGGCCGACTACAATGAGCAGTTCTTC; CDR3 protein: CSAKSGADYNEQFF
clone size: few; V gene: TRBV7-2; J gene: TRBJ2-1; D gene: -; CDR3 DNA: TGTGCCAGCAGCCCCCGCCTCCAGTACAATGAGCAGTTCTTC; CDR3 protein: CASSPRLQYNEQFF
clone size: -; V gene: TRBV6-2/TRBV6-3; J gene: TRBJ2-1; D gene: TRBD2; CDR3 DNA: TGTGCCAGCAGTTACTCCGCTAGCGGGAGGGAGCAGTTCTTC; CDR3 protein: CASSYSASGREQFF
clone size: once; V gene: TRBV30; J gene: TRBJ1-2; D gene: -; CDR3 DNA: TGTGCCTGGCAGCTCGGCCAGTGGGTTGGCTACACCTTC; CDR3 protein: CAWQLGQWVGYTF
clone size: -; V gene: TRBV20-1; J gene: TRBJ2-2; D gene: TRBD2; CDR3 DNA: TGCAGTGCACGGACTAGCGGGGGAACCGGGGAGCTGTTTTTT; CDR3 protein: CSARTSGGTGELFF
clone size: -; V gene: TRBV25-1; J gene: TRBJ2-1; D gene: -; CDR3 DNA: TGTGCCAGCAGTGAATCTAAGCGGGTGAGCTCCTACAATGAGCAGTTCTTC; CDR3 protein: CASSESKRVSSYNEQFF
clone size: -; V gene: TRBV20-1; J gene: TRBJ2-5; D gene: TRBD2; CDR3 DNA: TGCAGTGTCCAGCGGGGGGGCGCTGGGGAGACCCAGTACTTC; CDR3 protein: CSVQRGGAGETQYF
clone size: -; V gene: TRBV29-1; J gene: TRBJ2-5; D gene: TRBD1; CDR3 DNA: TGCAGCGGACAGGGGGCAACCCAGTACTTC; CDR3 protein: CSGQGATQYF
clone size: -; V gene: TRBV4-1; J gene: TRBJ2-1; D gene: TRBD2; CDR3 DNA: TGCGCCAGCAGCCGGGGACTAGCGGAAAACAATGAGCAGTTCTTC; CDR3 protein: CASSRGLAENNEQFF
clone size: once; V gene: TRBV29-1; J gene: TRBJ2-7; D gene: -; CDR3 DNA: TGCAGCGTTCTCAGGGCACTGGGAGGCGAGCAGTACTTC; CDR3 protein: CSVLRALGGEQYF